The clone carrying this T cell receptor (beta chain) showed up many times. TCRdb reprocessed the 5' RACE reads with MiXCR, giving one entry per CDR3 protein. The profile shows 80,000 or so distinct CDR3 sequences, around 6% of them singletons. With V trimmed by 1 base and J by 7 bases, 5 bases remained unmatched. CDR3 length: 15 residues. The germline gives CDR1 MNHEY, CDR2 SMNVEV (reference sequence). The data were taken from a study of early T cells in non-severe SARS-CoV-2 infection. This receptor was identified in an adult who was a healthcare worker with PCR-confirmed SARS-CoV-2 infection or an uninfected control (not recorded which). The chain employs TRBV27 and TRBJ2-2; 8 bases align to TRBD1. Sequenced sample: whole blood. CDR3 protein: CASSLFGQGIGELFF. CDR3 coding DNA: TGTGCCAGCAGTTTATTTGGACAGGGAATCGGGGAGCTGTTTTTT.